Following are 16 T cell receptor beta chains from one sample sequenced in a study of T cell repertoires in cytomegalovirus infection. MiXCR, run by TCRdb on the reads, gives a single entry per CDR3 protein. The sample contains around 450,000 distinct CDR3 sequences, roughly a third of which appear only once. The sequenced sample consisted of PBMCs. All receptors come from a human donor in good health (CMV status not recorded). Some clones in this sample may be carry-over from other donors' samples.

This clonotype was seen more than once but under ten times. The genes are TRBV4-1 and TRBJ2-6; TRBD1 agrees at 7 bases. V dropped 0 bases and J dropped 0; count of bases not matched to a gene: 11. The CDR3 loop spans 20 amino acids. The germline gives CDR1 MGHRA, CDR2 YSYEKL. Here the CDR3 DNA reads TGCGCCAGCAGCCAAGATCCTAACCGACAGGGTATCTCTGGGGCCAACGTCCTGACTTTC. Translated: CASSQDPNRQGISGANVLTF.

This sequence joins TRBV7-9 and TRBJ2-2, with 8 bases fitting TRBD2. This CDR3 comprises 15 residues. Trimming at V came to 5 bases and at J to 3 bases, leaving 5 bases not matched to a gene. Germline V gene data show CDR1 as SEHNR and CDR2 as FQNEAQ (reference sequence). The CDR3 loop is CASSRTSPYTGELFF. The CDR3 bases are TGTGCCAGCAGCCGGACTAGCCCATACACCGGGGAGCTGTTTTTT.

This clonotype appeared many times. V gene TRBV7-2 combines with J gene TRBJ2-7; D not resolved. This CDR3 has 15 residues. Germline-derived CDR1 and CDR2 are SGHTA and FQGNSA. Trimming removed 2 bases at V and 1 base at J, with 12 bases between. This chain's CDR3 is CASSLSGPSSYEQYF. The CDR3 DNA is TGTGCCAGCAGCTTATCTGGTCCGTCTTCCTACGAGCAGTACTTC.

This clonotype has just a few counts. This rearrangement joins TRBV4-1 to TRBJ2-7; tentatively, D is TRBD1 or TRBD2 (5 bases each). Germline CDR1 is MGHRA and CDR2 is YSYEKL. CDR3 length equals 14 residues. Trimming removed 1 base from V and 2 bases from J, with 9 bases in between. CDR3 in DNA: TGCGCCAGCAGCCAAGGGGACGGCCCCTACGAGCAGTACTTC. It specifies CASSQGDGPYEQYF.

This clonotype was counted between two and nine times. The CDR3 region has the DNA TGTGCCAGCAGTGGTACAGGGTTCTCCTACAATGAGCAGTTCTTC. Protein: CASSGTGFSYNEQFF. The rearrangement joins TRBV6-6 to TRBJ2-1, with D maybe TRBD1 (6 bases). The CDR3 totals 15 residues. Germline CDR1 is MNHNY and CDR2 is SVGAGI (reference sequence). Trimming removed 5 bases from V and 0 bases from J, with 11 bases in between.

On this clonotype itself: Relative to the germline gene, one junction end is altered; a read error may explain this. This chain links TRBV24-1 with TRBJ1-2; D is unresolved. Germline V gene data show CDR1 as KGHDR and CDR2 as SFDVKD. There are 13 residues in the CDR3. The CDR3 is CAPSDLSFVDYTF. In DNA form, the CDR3 reads TGTGCCCCCAGTGATTTGTCATTTGTTGACTACACCTTC.

The rearrangement uses TRBV2 and TRBJ2-6; TRBD1 matches 7 bases. The V and J ends lost 4 bases and 8 bases, in that order; junction bases with no gene match: 2. This CDR3 comprises 13 residues. Germline V gene lookup returns CDR1 SNHLY and CDR2 FYNNEI. CDR3 DNA sequence: TGTGCCAGCAGTGGGACAGGTACCAACGTCCTGACTTTC. It specifies CASSGTGTNVLTF.

In this sample, this clonotype turned up a few times. This sequence joins TRBV4-2 and TRBJ1-3; 7 nucleotides line up with TRBD1. This CDR3 is built from 17 residues. Trimming removed 0 bases from V and 0 bases from J; junction bases left unmatched: 5. CDR1 is LGHNA and CDR2 is YNFKEQ in the germline V gene. In DNA, the CDR3 is TGTGCCAGCAGCCAAGATCCCCCAGGGGGCTCTGGAAACACCATATATTTT. Residues: CASSQDPPGGSGNTIYF.

Comments on this clonotype: A read error may be the cause here, since a much bigger clone is one base away. The genes are TRBV7-2 and TRBJ1-3, with D uncertain. This CDR3 is built from 16 residues. The germline V and J ends were trimmed by 0 bases and 4 bases, with 13 bases remaining between them. Germline V gene sequence: CDR1 SGHTA, CDR2 FQGNSA. The DNA for the CDR3 is TGTGCCAGCAGCTTAGCGCAAACAGTGGGCGGAAACACCATATATTTT. This gives the protein CASSLAQTVGGNTIYF.

J is TRBJ2-3 and V is TRBV4-1, with no clear D. Trimming cost V 4 bases and J 6 bases, with 14 bases left between them. The CDR3 consists of 14 residues. Germline lookup yields CDR1 MGHRA and CDR2 YSYEKL. CDR3 in amino acids: CASSRVGSSDTQYF. The DNA of the CDR3 is TGCGCCAGCAGCCGGGTCGGGTCTTCCGATACGCAGTATTTT.

V gene TRBV4-2 combines with J gene TRBJ2-3, with TRBD1 identical over 9 bases. CDR3 length: 16 amino acids. Trimming cost V 0 bases and J 4 bases; bases outside gene matches: 5. The germline gives CDR1 LGHNA, CDR2 YNFKEQ. DNA for the CDR3: TGTGCCAGCAGCCAAGATTTAACAGGGGGCTCAGATACGCAGTATTTT. Protein product: CASSQDLTGGSDTQYF.

The sample holds many counts of this clonotype. The CDR3, as DNA: TGTGCCAGCAGCACTAGAACTTCATCGGACCACGAGCAGTACTTC. This translates into CASSTRTSSDHEQYF. The rearrangement uses TRBV7-6 and TRBJ2-7, with D perhaps matching TRBD2 (5 bases). The CDR3 covers 15 residues. V lost 5 bases and J 5 bases, leaving 19 bases between the germline ends. Germline CDR1 and CDR2: SGHVS and FNYEAQ.

CDR3 loop: CASSTRDRVYNEQFF. The DNA for the CDR3 is TGTGCCAGCAGTACCCGGGACAGGGTTTACAATGAGCAGTTCTTC. The V and J genes are TRBV12-3 or TRBV12-4 and TRBJ2-1; 9 bases align to TRBD1. The CDR3 totals 15 residues. After removal of 5 bases from V and 4 bases from J, the junction contained 6 bases not matched to a gene.

The chain recombines TRBV25-1 with TRBJ1-2; D is unclear. Germline-derived CDR1 and CDR2 are MGHDK and SYGVNS. V lost 4 bases, J lost 11 bases, and 17 bases lay in between. The CDR3 runs 13 residues. The chain's CDR3 is CASSASYGLGYTF. In DNA, the CDR3 is TGTGCCAGCAGTGCCAGTTACGGCCTCGGTTACACCTTC.

This clonotype was counted only a few times. The rearrangement links TRBV3-1 to TRBJ1-6; D gene unclear. The CDR3 extends over 13 amino acids. Germline values: CDR1 LGHDT, CDR2 YNNKEL (reference sequence). Trimming left V 0 bases short and J 6 bases short, with 3 bases between. The CDR3 region is CASSQERNSPLHF. Here the CDR3 DNA reads TGTGCCAGCAGCCAAGAGCGTAATTCACCCCTCCACTTT.

The sample holds many counts of this clonotype. This rearrangement joins TRBV7-6 to TRBJ2-2; TRBD2 matches at 9 bases. V shed 5 bases and J 1 base; nucleotides not matched to a gene: 5. The CDR3 runs to 16 residues. Germline V gene lookup returns CDR1 SGHVS and CDR2 FNYEAQ. CDR3: CASSLSGGQNTGELFF. CDR3 nucleotide sequence: TGTGCCAGCAGCCTGAGCGGGGGGCAGAACACCGGGGAGCTGTTTTTT.